Listed below are T cell receptor beta chains from one sample, sequenced in a study of cytomegalovirus exposure and HLA in healthy donors. Some clones are missing from TCRdb's copy, which holds only in-frame ones; the method was immunoSEQ multiplex PCR. The repertoire holds 95,000 to 100,000 clones, with approximately 89% as singletons. The material sequenced was PBMCs. Every receptor here comes from a man aged 25 to 40 in good health and CMV-seronegative. The CDR3 runs from the conserved cysteine through the conserved F or W. D genes are given only for firm matches. The listing skips clone size in some rows; elsewhere it reads once, few, many or a size class.

v_call,d_call,clone_size,j_call,cdr3_nt,cdr3_aa
TRBV2,.,once,TRBJ2-5,TGTGCCAGCAGTGACGGCAGGGCCCTTGAGACCCAGTACTTC,CASSDGRALETQYF
TRBV5-1,TRBD1,.,TRBJ2-3,TGCGCCAGCAGCTTAGGGACAGGGGGCACAGATACGCAGTATTTT,CASSLGTGGTDTQYF
TRBV7-9,.,.,TRBJ1-5,TGTGCCAGCAGCCCCGATACAGGGCTTTTTCAGCCCCAGCATTTT,CASSPDTGLFQPQHF
TRBV9,TRBD1,.,TRBJ2-5,TGTGCCAGCAGCAATCTGGACAGGGGGCCTGGGGAGACCCAGTACTTC,CASSNLDRGPGETQYF
TRBV7-8,TRBD1,few,TRBJ2-7,TGTGCCAGCAGCTTGGGCTCCGGGACAGGGGATCGGTACTTC,CASSLGSGTGDRYF
TRBV9,.,.,TRBJ2-2,TGTGCCAGCACCTTAACAGTCACCGGGGAGCTGTTTTTT,CASTLTVTGELFF
TRBV12-5,.,.,TRBJ2-2,TGTGCTAGTGGTTTAGAGATTTTGAACACCGGGGAGCTGTTTTTT,CASGLEILNTGELFF
TRBV7-9,TRBD2,.,TRBJ2-3,TGTGCCAGCACCAATAGCGGGACAGATACGCAGTATTTT,CASTNSGTDTQYF
TRBV15,.,.,TRBJ2-5,TGTGCCACCAGCAGGGGGACAACAAAAGAGACCCAGTACTTC,CATSRGTTKETQYF
TRBV27,.,.,TRBJ2-6,TGTGCCAGCAGTCTCCTCCTAGCTGGGGCCAACGTCCTGACTTTC,CASSLLLAGANVLTF
TRBV10-3,TRBD1,.,TRBJ1-1,TGTGCCATCAGGCGGACAGGCCTTTCGAGCACTGAAGCTTTCTTT,CAIRRTGLSSTEAFF
TRBV20-1,.,once,TRBJ2-3,TGCAGTGCTAGCAGACAGGATACGCAGTATTTT,CSASRQDTQYF
TRBV27,.,few,TRBJ1-1,TGTGCCAGCAGTTTTGCAGGGCAAGCTTTCTTT,CASSFAGQAFF
TRBV18,TRBD1,.,TRBJ2-7,TGTGCCAGCTCACCCGGGACAGCCTACGAGCAGTACTTC,CASSPGTAYEQYF
TRBV6-1,TRBD2,.,TRBJ2-5,TGTGCCTCAGCTAGGGAGGCTAGCGGCCAAGAGACCCAGTACTTC,CASAREASGQETQYF
TRBV29-1,.,.,TRBJ2-1,TGCAGCGTTGATGAAAGGCCCATGGGGACTAATGAGCAGTTCTTC,CSVDERPMGTNEQFF
TRBV6-1,TRBD1,.,TRBJ1-2,TGTGCCAGCAGTGAATGGGACAGGGTTAACTATGGCTACACCTTC,CASSEWDRVNYGYTF
TRBV6-1,TRBD1,.,TRBJ2-1,TGTGCCAGCAGTTGGACAGGGGTGGCGAATGAGCAGTTCTTC,CASSWTGVANEQFF
TRBV9,.,.,TRBJ1-2,TGTGCCAGCAGCGTAGGGGGGGTGAGGGGCTATGGCTACACCTTC,CASSVGGVRGYGYTF
TRBV5-1,TRBD2,.,TRBJ2-5,TGCGCCAGCAGCTTGTTAGCGGGAGAGGAGACCCAGTACTTC,CASSLLAGEETQYF